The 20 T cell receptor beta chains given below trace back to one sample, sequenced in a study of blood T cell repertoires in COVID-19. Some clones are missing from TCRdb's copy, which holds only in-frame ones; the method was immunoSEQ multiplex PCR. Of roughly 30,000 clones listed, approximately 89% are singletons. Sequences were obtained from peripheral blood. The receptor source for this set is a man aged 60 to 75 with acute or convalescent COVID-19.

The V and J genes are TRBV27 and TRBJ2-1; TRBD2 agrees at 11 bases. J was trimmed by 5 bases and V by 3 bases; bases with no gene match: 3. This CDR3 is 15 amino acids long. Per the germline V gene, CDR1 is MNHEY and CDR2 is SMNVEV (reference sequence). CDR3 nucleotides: TGTGCCAGCAGTTTTAGCGGGAGGGCCCACAATGAGCAGTTCTTC. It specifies CASSFSGRAHNEQFF.

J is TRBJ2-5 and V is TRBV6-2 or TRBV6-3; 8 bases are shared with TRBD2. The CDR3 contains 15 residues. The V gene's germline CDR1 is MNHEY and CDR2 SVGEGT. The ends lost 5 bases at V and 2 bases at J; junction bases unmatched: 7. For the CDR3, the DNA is TGTGCCAGCAGTCGAGGACTAGCTTCACAAGAGACCCAGTACTTC. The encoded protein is CASSRGLASQETQYF.

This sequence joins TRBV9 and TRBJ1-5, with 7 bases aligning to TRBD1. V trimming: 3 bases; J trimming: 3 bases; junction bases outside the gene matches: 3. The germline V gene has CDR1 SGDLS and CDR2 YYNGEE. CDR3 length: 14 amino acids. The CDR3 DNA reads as TGTGCCAGCAGCGAGGGACAGTTCAATCAGCCCCAGCATTTT. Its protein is CASSEGQFNQPQHF.

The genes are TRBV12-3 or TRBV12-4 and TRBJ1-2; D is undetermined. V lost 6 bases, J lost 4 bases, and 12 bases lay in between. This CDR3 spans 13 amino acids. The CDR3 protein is CASRSSGGYGYTF. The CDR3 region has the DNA TGTGCCAGCAGGTCCAGCGGAGGCTATGGCTACACCTTC.

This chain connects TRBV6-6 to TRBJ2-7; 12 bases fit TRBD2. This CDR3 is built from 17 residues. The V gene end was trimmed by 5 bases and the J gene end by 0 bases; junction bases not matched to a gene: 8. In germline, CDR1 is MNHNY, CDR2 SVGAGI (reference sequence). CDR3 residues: CASSPWTSGTSSYEQYF. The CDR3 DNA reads TGTGCCAGCAGTCCCTGGACTAGCGGGACAAGCTCCTACGAGCAGTACTTC.

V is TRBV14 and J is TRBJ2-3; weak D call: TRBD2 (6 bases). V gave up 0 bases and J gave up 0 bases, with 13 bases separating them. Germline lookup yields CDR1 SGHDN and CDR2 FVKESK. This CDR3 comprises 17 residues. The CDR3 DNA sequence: TGTGCCAGCAGCCAAGATTTTATGGGACTTAGCACAGATACGCAGTATTTT. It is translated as CASSQDFMGLSTDTQYF.

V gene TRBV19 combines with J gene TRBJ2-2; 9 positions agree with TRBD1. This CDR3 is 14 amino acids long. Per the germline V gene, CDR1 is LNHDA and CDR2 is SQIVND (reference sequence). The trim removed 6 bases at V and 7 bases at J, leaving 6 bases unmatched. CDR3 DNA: TGTGCCAGTAGGCCGGGACAGGGCAACGGGGAGCTGTTTTTT. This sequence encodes CASRPGQGNGELFF.

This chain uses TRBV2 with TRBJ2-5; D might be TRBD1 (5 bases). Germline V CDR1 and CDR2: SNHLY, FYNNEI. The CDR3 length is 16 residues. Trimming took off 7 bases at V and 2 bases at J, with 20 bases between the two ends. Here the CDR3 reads CASTLRQPRNQETQYF. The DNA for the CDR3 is TGTGCCAGCACCCTAAGACAGCCAAGAAATCAAGAGACCCAGTACTTC.

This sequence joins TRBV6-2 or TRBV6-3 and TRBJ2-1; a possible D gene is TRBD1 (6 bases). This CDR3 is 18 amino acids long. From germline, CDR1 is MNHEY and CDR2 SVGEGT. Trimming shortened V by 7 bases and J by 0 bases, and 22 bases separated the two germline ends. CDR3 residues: CASTPPYPTGSSYNEQFF. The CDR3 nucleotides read TGTGCCAGCACCCCGCCGTACCCGACAGGCAGCTCCTACAATGAGCAGTTCTTC.

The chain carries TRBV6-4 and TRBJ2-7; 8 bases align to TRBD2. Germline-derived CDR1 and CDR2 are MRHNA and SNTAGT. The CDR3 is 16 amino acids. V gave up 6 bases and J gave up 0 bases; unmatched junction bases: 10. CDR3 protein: CASSPGGPRLSYEQYV. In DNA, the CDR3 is TGTGCCAGCAGCCCGGGAGGGCCACGTCTCTCCTACGAGCAGTACGTC.

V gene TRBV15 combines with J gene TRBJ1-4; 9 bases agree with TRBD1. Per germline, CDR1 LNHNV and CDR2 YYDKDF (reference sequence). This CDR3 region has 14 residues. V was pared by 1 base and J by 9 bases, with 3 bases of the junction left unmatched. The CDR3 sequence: CATSRGGQGKKLFF. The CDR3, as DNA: TGTGCCACCAGCAGAGGAGGACAGGGGAAAAAACTGTTTTTT.

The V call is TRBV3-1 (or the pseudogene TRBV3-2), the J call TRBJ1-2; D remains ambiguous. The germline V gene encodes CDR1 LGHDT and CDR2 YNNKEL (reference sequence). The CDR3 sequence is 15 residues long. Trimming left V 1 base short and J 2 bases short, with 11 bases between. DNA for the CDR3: TGTGCCAGCAGCCAAGGGCTAAACGGGAACTATGGCTACACCTTC. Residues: CASSQGLNGNYGYTF.

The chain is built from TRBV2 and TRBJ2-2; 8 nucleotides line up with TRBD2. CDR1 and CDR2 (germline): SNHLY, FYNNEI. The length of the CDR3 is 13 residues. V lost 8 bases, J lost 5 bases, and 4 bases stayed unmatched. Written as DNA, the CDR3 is TGTGCCAGCGGGGGACTAGGGACCGGGGAGCTGTTTTTT. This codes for CASGGLGTGELFF.

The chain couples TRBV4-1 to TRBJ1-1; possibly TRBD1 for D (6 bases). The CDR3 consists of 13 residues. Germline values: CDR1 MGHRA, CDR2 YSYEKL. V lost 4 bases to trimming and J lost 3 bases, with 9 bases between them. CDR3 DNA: TGCGCCAGCAGCCTTGGACAGTACACTGAAGCTTTCTTT. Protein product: CASSLGQYTEAFF.

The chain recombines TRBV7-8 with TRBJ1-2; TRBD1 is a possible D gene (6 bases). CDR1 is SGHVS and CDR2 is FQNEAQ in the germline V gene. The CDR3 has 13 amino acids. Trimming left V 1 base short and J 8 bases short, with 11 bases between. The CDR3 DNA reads TGTGCCAGCAGCTTAGTGTCAGGGGAAGGCTACACCTTC. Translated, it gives CASSLVSGEGYTF.

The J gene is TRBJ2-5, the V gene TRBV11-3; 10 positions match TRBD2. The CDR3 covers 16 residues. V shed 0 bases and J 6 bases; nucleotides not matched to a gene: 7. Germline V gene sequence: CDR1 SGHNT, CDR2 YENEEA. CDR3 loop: CASSLDSSGSRKTQYF. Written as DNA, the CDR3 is TGTGCCAGCAGCTTAGACTCTAGCGGGAGTCGGAAGACCCAGTACTTC.

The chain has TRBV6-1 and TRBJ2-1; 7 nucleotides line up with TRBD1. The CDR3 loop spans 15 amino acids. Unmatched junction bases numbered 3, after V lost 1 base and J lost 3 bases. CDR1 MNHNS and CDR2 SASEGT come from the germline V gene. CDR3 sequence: CASSEDRDSYNEQFF. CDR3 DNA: TGTGCCAGCAGTGAAGATCGGGACAGCTACAATGAGCAGTTCTTC.

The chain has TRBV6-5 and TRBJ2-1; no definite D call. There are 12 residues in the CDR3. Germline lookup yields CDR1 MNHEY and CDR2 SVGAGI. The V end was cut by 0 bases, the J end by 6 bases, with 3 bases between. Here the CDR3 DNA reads TGTGCCAGCAGTTACTCGAGCAATGAGCAGTTCTTC. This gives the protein CASSYSSNEQFF.

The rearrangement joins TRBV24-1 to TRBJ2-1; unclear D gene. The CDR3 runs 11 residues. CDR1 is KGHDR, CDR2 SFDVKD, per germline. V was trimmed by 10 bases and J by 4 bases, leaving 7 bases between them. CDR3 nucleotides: TGTGCCACTAGACAATACAATGAGCAGTTCTTC. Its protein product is CATRQYNEQFF.

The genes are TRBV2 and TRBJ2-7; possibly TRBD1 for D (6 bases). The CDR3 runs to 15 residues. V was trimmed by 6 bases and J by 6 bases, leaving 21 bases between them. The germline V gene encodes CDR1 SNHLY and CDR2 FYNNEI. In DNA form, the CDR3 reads TGTGCCAGCAGGCCCATTCCTGACAGGTCGGGCGAGCAGTACTTC. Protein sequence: CASRPIPDRSGEQYF.